Listed here are 7 T cell receptor beta chains from one sample, sequenced in a study of shared clonotypes between healthy human individuals. TCRdb's table, derived via immunoSEQ multiplex PCR, lists solely in-frame clones and lacks some. The table includes some 1,400,000 clones, roughly 96% detected once. The sequenced material came from naive CD4+ T cells sorted from blood. The subset here: CD45RA+ positively selected. The receptors come from a man aged 25-45 years in good health.

This chain joins TRBV25-1 and TRBJ2-1; TRBD2 matches 8 bases. The CDR3 spans 17 residues. Germline CDR1 reads MGHDK; CDR2 reads SYGVNS. Unmatched junction bases numbered 8, after V lost 0 bases and J lost 4 bases. The CDR3 loop reads CASSEYWSAGEYNEQFF. The CDR3 DNA follows: TGTGCCAGCAGTGAATACTGGTCAGCGGGAGAGTACAATGAGCAGTTCTTC.

The chain couples TRBV6-4 to TRBJ1-5; TRBD1 might be the D (5 bases). The CDR3 runs 14 residues. V dropped 4 bases and J dropped 1 base, with 8 bases sitting between them. Germline-derived CDR1 and CDR2 are MRHNA and SNTAGT. The CDR3 is CASSVDMSNQPQHF. The CDR3 DNA reads TGTGCCAGCAGTGTGGACATGAGCAATCAGCCCCAGCATTTT.

The rearrangement joins TRBV5-1 to TRBJ2-3, with D maybe TRBD2 (6 bases). Germline V gives CDR1 SGHRS, CDR2 YFSETQ. This CDR3 contains 14 residues. V was clipped by 4 bases and J by 2 bases, with 11 bases between them. The CDR3 is CASSPGLLTDTQYF. The CDR3 DNA is TGCGCCAGCAGCCCGGGACTTCTCACAGATACGCAGTATTTT.

The chain carries TRBV30 and TRBJ2-1, with TRBD2 matching 12 bases. Germline loops: CDR1 GTSNPN, CDR2 SVGIG (reference sequence). V gave up 4 bases and J gave up 5 bases; unmatched junction bases: 6. This CDR3 spans 15 amino acids. CDR3 region: CAWNTGLAGNNEQFF. The CDR3 DNA follows: TGTGCCTGGAACACCGGACTAGCGGGGAACAATGAGCAGTTCTTC.

The CDR3 bases are TGCGCCAGCAGCTTACGACCTGGACAGGGCGGTGAAAAACTGTTTTTT. It is translated as CASSLRPGQGGEKLFF. This rearrangement joins TRBV5-1 to TRBJ1-4, with 8 bases matching TRBD1. Trimming took 2 bases from V and 7 from J; bases not matched to a gene: 10. There are 16 residues in the CDR3. Germline V lookup: CDR1 SGHRS, CDR2 YFSETQ.

The chain has TRBV6-5 and TRBJ1-3; tentative D call: TRBD1 (6 bases). The CDR3 runs to 16 residues. Germline CDR1 reads MNHEY; CDR2 reads SVGAGI. V lost 2 bases, J lost 0 bases, and 11 bases lay in between. CDR3 in amino acids: CASSYAGVGSGNTIYF. The CDR3 DNA sequence: TGTGCCAGCAGTTACGCAGGGGTTGGCTCTGGAAACACCATATATTTT.

This clone was picked up one time. This chain connects TRBV29-1 to TRBJ2-7, with 11 nucleotides matching TRBD2. The trim removed 4 bases at V and 3 bases at J, leaving 11 bases unmatched. The CDR3 is 16 residues long. CDR1 and CDR2 from the germline V gene are SQVTM and ANQGSEA. The CDR3 DNA sequence: TGCAGCGTTGTAGATCCTGGGACTAGCGGATTCTACGAGCAGTACTTC. The encoded protein is CSVVDPGTSGFYEQYF.